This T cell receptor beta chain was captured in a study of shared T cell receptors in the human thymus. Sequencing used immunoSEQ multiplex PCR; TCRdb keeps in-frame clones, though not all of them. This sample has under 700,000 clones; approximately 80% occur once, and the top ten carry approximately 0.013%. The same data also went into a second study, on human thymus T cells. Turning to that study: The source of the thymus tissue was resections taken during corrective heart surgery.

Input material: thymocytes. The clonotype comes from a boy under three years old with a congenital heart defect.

Here the CDR3 reads CASSRTRDEQFF. The CDR3 DNA reads TGTGCCAGCAGCCGGACTAGGGATGAGCAGTTCTTC. This chain links TRBV5-4 with TRBJ2-1, with TRBD2 identical over 7 bases. After removal of 4 bases from V and 8 bases from J, the junction contained 3 bases not matched to a gene. Germline values: CDR1 SGHNT, CDR2 YYREEE (reference sequence). This CDR3 is built from 12 residues. Full variable domain (outside the CDR3, taken from reference TRBV5-4 and TRBJ2-1): ETGVTQSPTHLIKTRGQQVTLRCSSQSGHNTVSWYQQALGQGPQFIFQYYREEENGRGNFPPRFSGLQFPNYSSELNVNALELDDSALYLCASSRTRDEQFFGPGTRLTVL.